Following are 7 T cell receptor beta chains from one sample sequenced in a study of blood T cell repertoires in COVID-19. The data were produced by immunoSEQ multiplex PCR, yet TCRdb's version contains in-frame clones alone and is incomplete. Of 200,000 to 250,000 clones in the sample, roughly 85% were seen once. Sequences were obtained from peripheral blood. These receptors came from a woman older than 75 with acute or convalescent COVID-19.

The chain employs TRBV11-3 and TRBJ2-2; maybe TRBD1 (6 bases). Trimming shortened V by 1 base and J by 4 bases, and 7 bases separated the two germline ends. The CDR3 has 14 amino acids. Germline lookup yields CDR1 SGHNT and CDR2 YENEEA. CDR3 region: CASSLVQGTGELFF. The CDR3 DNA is TGTGCCAGCAGCTTAGTACAGGGCACCGGGGAGCTGTTTTTT.

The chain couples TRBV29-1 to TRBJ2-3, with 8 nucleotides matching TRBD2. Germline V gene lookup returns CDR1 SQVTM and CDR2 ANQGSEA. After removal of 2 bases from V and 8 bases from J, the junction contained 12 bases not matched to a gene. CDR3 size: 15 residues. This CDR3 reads CSVENLAGPEGTQYF. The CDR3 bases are TGCAGCGTTGAAAACCTAGCGGGCCCCGAGGGTACGCAGTATTTT.

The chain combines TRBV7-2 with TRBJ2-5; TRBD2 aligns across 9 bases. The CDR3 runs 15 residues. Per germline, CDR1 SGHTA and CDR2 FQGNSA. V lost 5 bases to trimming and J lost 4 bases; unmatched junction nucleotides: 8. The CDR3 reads CASSPVAGAGETQYF. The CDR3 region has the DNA TGTGCCAGCAGCCCCGTAGCGGGGGCAGGAGAGACCCAGTACTTC.

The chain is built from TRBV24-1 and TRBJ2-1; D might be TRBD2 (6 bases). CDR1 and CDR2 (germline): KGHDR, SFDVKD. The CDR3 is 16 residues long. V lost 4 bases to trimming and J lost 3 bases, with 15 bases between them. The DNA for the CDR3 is TGTGCCACCAGTGACACGTCAGCGGGCAGCTACAATGAGCAGTTCTTC. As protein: CATSDTSAGSYNEQFF.

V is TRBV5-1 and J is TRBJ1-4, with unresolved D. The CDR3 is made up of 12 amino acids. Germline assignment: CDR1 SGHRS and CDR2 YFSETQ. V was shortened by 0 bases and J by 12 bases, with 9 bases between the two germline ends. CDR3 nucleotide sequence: TGCGCCAGCAGCTTGGATTCCGGGGAACTGTTTTTT. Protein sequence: CASSLDSGELFF. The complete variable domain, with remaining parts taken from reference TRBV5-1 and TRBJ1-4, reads KAGVTQTPRYLIKTRGQQVTLSCSPISGHRSVSWYQQTPGQGLQFLFEYFSETQRNKGNFPGRFSGRQFSNSRSEMNVSTLELGDSALYLCASSLDSGELFFGSGTQLSVL.

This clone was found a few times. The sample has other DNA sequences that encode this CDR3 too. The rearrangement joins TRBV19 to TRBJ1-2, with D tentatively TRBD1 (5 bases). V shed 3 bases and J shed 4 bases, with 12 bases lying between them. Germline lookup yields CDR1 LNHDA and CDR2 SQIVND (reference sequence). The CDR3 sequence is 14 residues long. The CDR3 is CASSISAGLYGYTF. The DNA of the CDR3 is TGTGCCAGTAGTATTTCAGCGGGGCTCTATGGCTACACCTTC.

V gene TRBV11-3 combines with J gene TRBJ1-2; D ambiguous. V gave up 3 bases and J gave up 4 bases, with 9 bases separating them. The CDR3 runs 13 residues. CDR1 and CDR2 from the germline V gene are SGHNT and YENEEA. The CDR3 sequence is CASSLDSFYGYTF. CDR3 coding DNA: TGTGCCAGCAGCTTGGATAGCTTCTATGGCTACACCTTC.